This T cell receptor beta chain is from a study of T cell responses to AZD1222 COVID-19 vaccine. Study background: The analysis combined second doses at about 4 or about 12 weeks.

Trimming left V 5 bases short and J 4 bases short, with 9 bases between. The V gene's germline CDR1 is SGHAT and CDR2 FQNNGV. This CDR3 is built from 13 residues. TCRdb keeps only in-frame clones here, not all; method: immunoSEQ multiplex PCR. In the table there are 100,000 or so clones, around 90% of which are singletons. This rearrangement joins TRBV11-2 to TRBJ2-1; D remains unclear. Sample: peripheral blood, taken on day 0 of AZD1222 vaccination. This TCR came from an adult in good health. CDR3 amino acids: CASSPTAYNEQFF. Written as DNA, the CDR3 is TGTGCCAGCAGCCCTACAGCGTACAATGAGCAGTTCTTC. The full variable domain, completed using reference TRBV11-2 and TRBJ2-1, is EAGVAQSPRYKIIEKRQSVAFWCNPISGHATLYWYQQILGQGPKLLIQFQNNGVVDDSQLPKDRFSAERLKGVDSTLKIQPAKLEDSAVYLCASSPTAYNEQFFGPGTRLTVL.